Shown below are 4 T cell receptor beta chains from a single sample sequenced in a study of cytomegalovirus exposure and HLA in healthy donors. The study ran its PCR with 60 Vbeta and 13 Jbeta primers. Only in-frame clones appear in the TCRdb table, and some are missing; sequencing was by immunoSEQ multiplex PCR. The profile shows around 150,000 clones, approximately 77% of them singletons. The material sequenced was PBMCs. These receptors originate from a man between 50 and 59 years old in good health and CMV-seropositive.

The rearrangement uses TRBV4-1 and TRBJ1-1; D perhaps matches TRBD1 (6 bases). CDR1 and CDR2 from the germline V gene are MGHRA and YSYEKL. This CDR3 spans 12 amino acids. V dropped 1 base and J dropped 7 bases, with 7 bases sitting between them. Here the CDR3 DNA reads TGCGCCAGCAGCCAAGCGGACAGTGAAGCTTTCTTT. Translated, it gives CASSQADSEAFF.

The chain carries TRBV5-4 and TRBJ1-6; tentatively, D is TRBD1 (5 bases). Germline V gene sequence: CDR1 SGHNT, CDR2 YYREEE (reference sequence). The CDR3 length is 15 residues. The V end was cut by 5 bases, the J end by 0 bases, with 9 bases between. The CDR3 loop is CASSQGSSYNSPLHF. The DNA of the CDR3 is TGTGCCAGCAGTCAGGGCAGCTCCTATAATTCACCCCTCCACTTT.

The chain is built from TRBV6-1 and TRBJ2-2; D unclear. The V and J ends lost 10 bases and 1 base respectively, with 7 bases between them. There are 12 residues in the CDR3. Germline V gene sequence: CDR1 MNHNS, CDR2 SASEGT. Here the CDR3 reads CATSLNTGELFF. CDR3 nucleotide sequence: TGTGCCACCTCCTTGAACACCGGGGAGCTGTTTTTT.

This chain joins TRBV18 and TRBJ2-7, with TRBD1 matching 7 bases. This CDR3 spans 17 amino acids. Germline CDR1 and CDR2: KGHSH and LQKENI. Unmatched junction bases numbered 19, after V lost 6 bases and J lost 5 bases. The CDR3 region is CASSILGQAVVKNEQYF. CDR3 bases: TGTGCCAGCTCCATCCTCGGACAGGCTGTGGTGAAGAACGAGCAGTACTTC.